The clone carrying this T cell receptor (beta chain) has more than one count but fewer than ten. This sample was included in a study of CD8+CD57+ T cells in acquired aplastic anemia. Study overall: CD4+ and CD8+ cells, once sorted, gave DNA averaging about 3 ug.

It was patients with CD8+CD57+ cell expansion by flow cytometry who were chosen for sequencing. Trimming took off 10 bases at V and 2 bases at J, with 8 bases between the two ends. This CDR3 is 12 amino acids long. Germline CDR1 MRHNA, CDR2 SNTAGT. Researchers used genomic DNA as the template to profile TCR beta VDJ and CDR3. TCRdb passed the reads through MiXCR, listing each CDR3 protein once. The sample includes roughly 500,000 distinct CDR3 sequences, approximately 32% of them seen just once. This TCR was sampled from a human donor with aplastic anemia. The rearrangement links TRBV6-4 to TRBJ2-2; D not certain. Sequenced material: sorted CD4+, CD8+, or CD8+CD57+ T cells (not recorded which) from PBMCs. CDR3 loop: CATSTNTGELFF. CDR3 DNA: TGTGCCACCTCCACCAACACCGGGGAGCTGTTTTTT.